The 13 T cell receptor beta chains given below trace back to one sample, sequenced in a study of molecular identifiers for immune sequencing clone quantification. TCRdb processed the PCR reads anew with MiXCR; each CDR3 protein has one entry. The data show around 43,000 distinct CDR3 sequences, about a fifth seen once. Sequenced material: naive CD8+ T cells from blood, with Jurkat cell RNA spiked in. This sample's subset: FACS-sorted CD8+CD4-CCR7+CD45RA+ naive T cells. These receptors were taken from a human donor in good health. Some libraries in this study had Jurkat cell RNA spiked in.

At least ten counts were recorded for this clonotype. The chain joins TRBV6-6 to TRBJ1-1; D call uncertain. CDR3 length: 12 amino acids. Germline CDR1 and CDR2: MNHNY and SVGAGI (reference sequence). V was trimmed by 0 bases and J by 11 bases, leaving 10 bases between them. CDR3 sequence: CASSYSGREAFF. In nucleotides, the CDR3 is TGTGCCAGCAGTTACTCGGGCCGGGAGGCTTTCTTT.

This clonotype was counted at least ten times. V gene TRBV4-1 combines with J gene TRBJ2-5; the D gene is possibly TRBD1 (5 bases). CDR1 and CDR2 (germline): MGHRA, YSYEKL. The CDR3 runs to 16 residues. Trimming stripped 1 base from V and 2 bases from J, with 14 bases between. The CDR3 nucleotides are TGCGCCAGCAGCCAAGCGTGGCCAGGGTCGCAAGAGACCCAGTACTTC. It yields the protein CASSQAWPGSQETQYF.

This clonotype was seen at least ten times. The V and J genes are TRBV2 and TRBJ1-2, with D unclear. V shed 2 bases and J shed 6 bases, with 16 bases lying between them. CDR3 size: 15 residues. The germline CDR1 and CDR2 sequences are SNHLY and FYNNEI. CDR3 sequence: CASSEKGGEDDGYTF. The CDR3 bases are TGTGCCAGCAGTGAAAAGGGTGGGGAAGATGATGGCTACACCTTC.

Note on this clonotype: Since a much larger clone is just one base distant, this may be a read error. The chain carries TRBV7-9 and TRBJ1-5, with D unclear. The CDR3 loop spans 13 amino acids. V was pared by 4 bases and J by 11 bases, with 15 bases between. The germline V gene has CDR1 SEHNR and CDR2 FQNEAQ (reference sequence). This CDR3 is CASSWGPGQSQHF. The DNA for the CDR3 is TGTGCCAGCAGCTGGGGTCCCGGCCAGTCCCAGCATTTT. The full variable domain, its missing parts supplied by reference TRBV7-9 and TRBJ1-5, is DTGVSQNPRHKITKRGQNVTFRCDPISEHNRLYWYRQTLGQGPEFLTYFQNEAQLEKSRLLSDRFSAERPKGSFSTLEIQRTEQGDSAMYLCASSWGPGQSQHFGDGTRLSIL.

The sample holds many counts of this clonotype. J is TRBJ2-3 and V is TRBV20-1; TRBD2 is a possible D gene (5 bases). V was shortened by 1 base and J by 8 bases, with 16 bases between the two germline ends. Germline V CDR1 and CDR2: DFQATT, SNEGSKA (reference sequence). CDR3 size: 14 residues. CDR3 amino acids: CSARVLGASGTQYF. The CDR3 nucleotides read TGCAGTGCTAGAGTGCTCGGAGCCAGCGGTACGCAGTATTTT.

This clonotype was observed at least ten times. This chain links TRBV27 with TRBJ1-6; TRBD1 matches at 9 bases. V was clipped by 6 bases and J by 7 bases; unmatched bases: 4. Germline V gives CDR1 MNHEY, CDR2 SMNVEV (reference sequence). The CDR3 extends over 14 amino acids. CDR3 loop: CASRPGQGNSPLHF. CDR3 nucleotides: TGTGCCAGCAGACCGGGACAGGGCAATTCACCCCTCCACTTT.

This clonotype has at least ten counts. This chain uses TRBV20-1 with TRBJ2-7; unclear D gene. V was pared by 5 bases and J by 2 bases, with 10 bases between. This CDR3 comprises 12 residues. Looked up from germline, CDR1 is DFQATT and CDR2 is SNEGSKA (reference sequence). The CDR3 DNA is TGCAGTGCTGCAACTGGAACCTACGAGCAGTACTTC. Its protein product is CSAATGTYEQYF.

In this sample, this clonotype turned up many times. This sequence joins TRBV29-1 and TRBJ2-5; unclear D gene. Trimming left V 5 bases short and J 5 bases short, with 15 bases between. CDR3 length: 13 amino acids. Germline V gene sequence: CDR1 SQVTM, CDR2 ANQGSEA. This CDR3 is CSVRDMVTETQYF. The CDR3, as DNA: TGCAGCGTTAGAGATATGGTAACGGAGACCCAGTACTTC. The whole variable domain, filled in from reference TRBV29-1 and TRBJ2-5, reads SAVISQKPSRDICQRGTSLTIQCQVDSQVTMMFWYRQQPGQSLTLIATANQGSEATYESGFVIDKFPISRPNLTFSTLTVSNMSPEDSSIYLCSVRDMVTETQYFGPGTRLLVL.

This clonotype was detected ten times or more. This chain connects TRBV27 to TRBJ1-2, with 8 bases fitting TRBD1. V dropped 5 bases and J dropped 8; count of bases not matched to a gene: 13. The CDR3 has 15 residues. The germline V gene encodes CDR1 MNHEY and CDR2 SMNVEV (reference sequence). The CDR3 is CASSPMSRGRGGYTF. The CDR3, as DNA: TGTGCCAGCAGTCCTATGAGCAGGGGGCGCGGAGGCTACACCTTC.

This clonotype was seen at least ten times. CDR3 protein: CASSPQLGASQETQYF. DNA of the CDR3: TGTGCCAGCAGCCCTCAATTAGGGGCCTCCCAAGAGACCCAGTACTTC. V gene TRBV13 combines with J gene TRBJ2-5; TRBD1 is a possible D gene (5 bases). Trimming left V 5 bases short and J 1 base short, with 17 bases between. The CDR3 runs to 16 residues. CDR1 and CDR2 (germline): PRHDT, FYEKMQ (reference sequence).

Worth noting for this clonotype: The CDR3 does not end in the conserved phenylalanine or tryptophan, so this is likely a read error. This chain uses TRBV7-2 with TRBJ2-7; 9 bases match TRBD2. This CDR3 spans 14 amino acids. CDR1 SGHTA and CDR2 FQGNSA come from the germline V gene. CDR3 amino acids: CASSLIAGAYQQYL. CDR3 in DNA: TGTGCCAGCAGTCTAATAGCGGGAGCCTACCAGCAGTACCTC.

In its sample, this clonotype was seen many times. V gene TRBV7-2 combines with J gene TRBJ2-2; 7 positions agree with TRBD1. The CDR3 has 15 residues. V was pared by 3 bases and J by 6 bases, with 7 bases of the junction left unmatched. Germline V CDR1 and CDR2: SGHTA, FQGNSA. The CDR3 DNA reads TGTGCCAGCAGCTTTGAGACAGGGTGGGCCGGGGAGCTGTTTTTT. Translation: CASSFETGWAGELFF. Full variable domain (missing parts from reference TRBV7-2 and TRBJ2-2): GAGVSQSPSNKVTEKGKDVELRCDPISGHTALYWYRQSLGQGLEFLIYFQGNSAPDKSGLPSDRFSAERTGGSVSTLTIQRTQQEDSAVYLCASSFETGWAGELFFGEGSRLTVL.

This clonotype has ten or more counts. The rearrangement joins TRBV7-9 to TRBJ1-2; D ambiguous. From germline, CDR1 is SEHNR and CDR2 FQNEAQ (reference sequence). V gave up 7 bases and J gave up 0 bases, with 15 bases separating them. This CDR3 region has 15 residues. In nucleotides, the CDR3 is TGTGCCAGCAACTCATTAGGTGAAGCTAACTATGGCTACACCTTC. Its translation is CASNSLGEANYGYTF.